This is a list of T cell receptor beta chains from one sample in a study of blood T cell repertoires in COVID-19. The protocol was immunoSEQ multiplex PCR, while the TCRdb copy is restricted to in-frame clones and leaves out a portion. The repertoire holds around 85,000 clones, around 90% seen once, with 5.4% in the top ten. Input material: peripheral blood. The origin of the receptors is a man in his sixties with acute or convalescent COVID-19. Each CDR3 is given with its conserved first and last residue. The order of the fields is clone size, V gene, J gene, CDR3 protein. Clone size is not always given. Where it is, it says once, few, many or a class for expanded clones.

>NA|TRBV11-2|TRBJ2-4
CASSPRYASGGRIGNIQYF
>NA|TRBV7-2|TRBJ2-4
CASSLRRGGARAKNIQYF
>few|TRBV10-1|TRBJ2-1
CASQSGSLNEQFF
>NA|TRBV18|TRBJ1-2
CASSPSMTDSVYGYTF
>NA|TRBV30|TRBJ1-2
CAWSVLAGYGYTF
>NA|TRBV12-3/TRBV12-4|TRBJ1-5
CASSFNGDQPQHF
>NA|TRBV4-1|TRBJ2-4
CASSQDGTGRDIQYF
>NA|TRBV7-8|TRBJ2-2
CASSLLYSTGELFF
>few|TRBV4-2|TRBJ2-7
CASSHGGGGAYEQYF
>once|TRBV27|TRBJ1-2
CASSFSAGEANYGYTF
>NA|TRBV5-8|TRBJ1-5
CASSLVVQGNQPQHF
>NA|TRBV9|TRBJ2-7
CASSGGGAEPSYEQYF
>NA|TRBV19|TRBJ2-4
CASSTSGNIQYF
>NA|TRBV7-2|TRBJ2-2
CASRAGTGTGELFF
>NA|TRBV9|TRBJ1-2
CASSVTGGWGYTF
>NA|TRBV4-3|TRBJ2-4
CASSQGSGGVAKNIQYF
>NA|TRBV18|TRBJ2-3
CASSFDRGLSDTQYF
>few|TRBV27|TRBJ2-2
CASRRQMNTGELFF
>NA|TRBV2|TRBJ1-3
CASRGQGNTIYF
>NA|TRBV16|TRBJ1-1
CASSQFGTGGTAFF
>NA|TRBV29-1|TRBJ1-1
CSGNTQGVSFF
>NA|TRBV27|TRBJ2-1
CASSHRGYNEQFF
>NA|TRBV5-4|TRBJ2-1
CASRRGQGDGDEQFF